These 27 T cell receptor beta chains share one sample of origin, sequenced in a study of post-analysis software for immune sequencing data. Prepared libraries of TCR beta cDNA carried unique molecular identifiers. MiXCR, run by TCRdb on the PCR reads, gives a single entry per CDR3 protein. The sample shows 750,000 to 950,000 distinct CDR3 sequences, approximately 53% of them seen only once. Study-level results: Patients used five TRBV segments, including TRBV5-6, TRBV5-1 and TRBV20-1, more often than controls.

These TCRs' antigens remain unknown. The sequencing sample was made of blood. The receptors here all came from a girl aged 5-17 years with multiple sclerosis.

The chain carries TRBV6-5 and TRBJ1-1; D remains unclear. There are 13 residues in the CDR3. Looked up from germline, CDR1 is MNHEY and CDR2 is SVGAGI. The V gene lost 2 bases and the J gene lost 5 bases, with 9 bases spanning the gap. CDR3 sequence (DNA): TGTGCCAGCAGTTACGGCGGGGTGACTGAAGCTTTCTTT. It translates to CASSYGGVTEAFF.

This clonotype has only a few counts. V usage is TRBV5-1 and J usage is TRBJ2-1; 8 bases line up with TRBD1. Germline V lookup: CDR1 SGHRS, CDR2 YFSETQ. Unmatched junction bases numbered 14, after V lost 4 bases and J lost 8 bases. This CDR3 contains 16 residues. CDR3 in DNA: TGCGCCAGCAGCCCCATTTCCGGGACAGGTAGCCATGAGCAGTTCTTC. It translates to CASSPISGTGSHEQFF.

The genes are TRBV7-2 and TRBJ1-2; possibly TRBD1 for D (6 bases). Trimming took off 5 bases at V and 0 bases at J, with 13 bases between the two ends. CDR3 length: 15 amino acids. Germline CDR1 and CDR2: SGHTA and FQGNSA. The CDR3 loop is CASSPGTLTNYGYTF. Here the CDR3 DNA reads TGTGCCAGCAGCCCCGGGACACTGACTAACTATGGCTACACCTTC.

This clonotype was counted between two and nine times. This chain links TRBV6-1 with TRBJ2-4, with TRBD2 matching over 8 bases. The J call is in doubt because the DNA end fits TRBJ2-7 better. This CDR3 is 16 amino acids long. Germline V gives CDR1 MNHNS, CDR2 SASEGT. For the CDR3, the DNA is TGTGCCAGCAGACCCTTTCCGGGGGGGGAAAATGGCGAGCAGTACTTC. As protein: CASRPFPGGENGEQYF.

The V gene is TRBV3-1, the J gene TRBJ2-7; TRBD2 is a possible D gene (5 bases). Deletions cut 0 bases from V and 10 bases from J, with 10 bases between. This CDR3 is 12 amino acids long. Per the germline V gene, CDR1 is LGHDT and CDR2 is YNNKEL (reference sequence). CDR3: CASSQDRGRQYF. The CDR3 coding sequence is TGTGCCAGCAGCCAAGATAGAGGGCGACAGTACTTC.

The gene calls are TRBV14 and TRBJ2-7, with D maybe TRBD2 (6 bases). The CDR3 sequence is 17 residues long. Trimming pared 0 bases from V and 0 bases from J, leaving 15 bases between. From germline, CDR1 is SGHDN and CDR2 FVKESK. CDR3 region: CASSQDWWDSSSYEQYF. The CDR3, as DNA: TGTGCCAGCAGCCAAGATTGGTGGGACTCGAGCTCCTACGAGCAGTACTTC.

V gene TRBV12-3 or TRBV12-4 combines with J gene TRBJ2-1; 10 bases are shared with TRBD2. This CDR3 has 16 amino acids. The J segment lost 5 bases and the V segment lost 0 bases, leaving 4 bases of the junction unmatched. The CDR3 DNA is TGTGCCAGCAGTTTAGCGGGACTAGCGCTCGACAATGAGCAGTTCTTC. Amino acid sequence: CASSLAGLALDNEQFF.

This clonotype came up a few times. The chain employs TRBV9 and TRBJ1-2; 7 bases align to TRBD1. V lost 3 bases and J lost 3; bases outside the gene matches: 8. The V gene's germline CDR1 is SGDLS and CDR2 YYNGEE. The CDR3 is 15 residues long. CDR3 sequence reads: CASSAGQPPYYGYTF. The DNA of the CDR3 is TGTGCCAGCAGCGCGGGACAGCCACCTTACTATGGCTACACCTTC.

Only one count was recorded for this clonotype. This chain uses TRBV20-1 with TRBJ1-1; D may be TRBD1 (5 bases). Germline values: CDR1 DFQATT, CDR2 SNEGSKA (reference sequence). CDR3 size: 15 residues. Trimming took off 7 bases at V and 0 bases at J, with 18 bases between the two ends. CDR3 coding DNA: TGCAGTGTCCTTTGGGGACGGCCGCTGAACACTGAAGCTTTCTTT. Translating it yields CSVLWGRPLNTEAFF.

In regard to this clonotype: The junction differs from germline at one of its ends, possibly a read error. The chain joins TRBV7-3 to TRBJ2-3; TRBD2 might be the D (6 bases). CDR3 size: 14 residues. Germline CDR1 is SGHTA and CDR2 is FQGTGA. CDR3 DNA: TGTGCCAGCAGCCTGACTAGAAACACAGATACGCGGTATTTT. This sequence encodes CASSLTRNTDTRYF.

This clonotype is a singleton in its sample. Possible read error: a much larger clone is one base away. The rearrangement joins TRBV6-4 to TRBJ2-1, with D unclear. In germline, CDR1 is MRHNA, CDR2 SNTAGT. Deletions cut 3 bases from V and 8 bases from J, with 11 bases between. CDR3 length: 13 amino acids. The CDR3 coding sequence is TGTGCCAGCAGTGATGGTCAGACCCATGAGCAGTTCTTC. Protein product: CASSDGQTHEQFF.

The V call is TRBV2, the J call TRBJ2-3, with D maybe TRBD1 (6 bases). Germline assignment: CDR1 SNHLY and CDR2 FYNNEI. The CDR3 is 15 residues long. The V end lost 6 bases, the J end lost 0 bases, and 13 bases lay between the germline ends. In DNA, the CDR3 is TGTGCCAGCAGGGACCCAGGGGTCAGCACAGATACGCAGTATTTT. It yields the protein CASRDPGVSTDTQYF.

In its sample, this clonotype was seen many times. The V and J genes are TRBV5-1 and TRBJ2-5; D gene ambiguous. CDR1 and CDR2 (germline): SGHRS, YFSETQ. V was trimmed by 2 bases and J by 2 bases, leaving 7 bases between them. This CDR3 is built from 13 residues. CDR3 nucleotides: TGCGCCAGCAGCTTCCAAGGTCAAGAGACCCAGTACTTC. Translating it yields CASSFQGQETQYF.

The gene calls are TRBV5-1 and TRBJ2-7; maybe TRBD1 (5 bases). V dropped 2 bases and J dropped 4 bases, with 19 bases sitting between them. There are 16 residues in the CDR3. Per germline, CDR1 SGHRS and CDR2 YFSETQ. CDR3 sequence reads: CASSLNRYTYAYEQYF. CDR3 coding DNA: TGCGCCAGCAGCTTAAACAGGTACACCTACGCGTACGAGCAGTACTTC.

V gene TRBV29-1 combines with J gene TRBJ2-7, with a possible D match to TRBD1 (6 bases). The CDR3 extends over 14 amino acids. Looked up from germline, CDR1 is SQVTM and CDR2 is ANQGSEA. V was shortened by 3 bases and J by 3 bases, with 15 bases between the two germline ends. The CDR3 DNA sequence: TGCAGCGTTGATCTCCAGGGGTATGGCTACGAGCAGTACTTC. This translates into CSVDLQGYGYEQYF.

The chain uses TRBV2 and TRBJ2-5, with 12 nucleotides matching TRBD1. The DNA end favors TRBJ2-7, so the J call may be wrong. The CDR3 consists of 14 residues. The germline V gene has CDR1 SNHLY and CDR2 FYNNEI. The CDR3, as DNA: TGTGCCAGCAGTCGGGACAGGGGGCAGGGCGAGCAGTACTTC. It codes for CASSRDRGQGEQYF.

Concerning this clonotype: Germline is not matched at one junction end, which may reflect a read error. CDR3 bases: TGTACCAGCGAAAGGTTCCTTAGGAATGAGCAGTTCTTC. Its translation: CTSERFLRNEQFF. The chain links TRBV7-9 to TRBJ2-1; D is undetermined. CDR1 is SEHNR, CDR2 FQNEAQ, per germline (reference sequence). The CDR3 runs to 13 residues.

The rearrangement links TRBV12-3 or TRBV12-4 to TRBJ2-2, with 7 positions matching TRBD2. CDR3 size: 14 residues. V shed 8 bases and J 2 bases; nucleotides not matched to a gene: 5. The CDR3 DNA is TGTGCCAGCCGCGGGGGACTAAACACCGGGGAGCTGTTTTTT. Translating it yields CASRGGLNTGELFF.

The chain combines TRBV5-1 with TRBJ2-6; the match to TRBD1 covers 7 bases. With 4 bases clipped from V and 0 bases from J, the junction kept 10 bases outside the gene matches. The germline V gene has CDR1 SGHRS and CDR2 YFSETQ. The CDR3 consists of 18 residues. CDR3 bases: TGCGCCAGCAGCCCGAACAGGGGCCTGGGCTCTGGGGCCAACGTCCTGACTTTC. This sequence encodes CASSPNRGLGSGANVLTF.

This clonotype was seen only a few times. The chain links TRBV6-5 to TRBJ2-5; TRBD2 agrees at 9 bases. Germline CDR1 reads MNHEY; CDR2 reads SVGAGI. The length of the CDR3 is 17 residues. After removal of 0 bases from V and 1 base from J, the junction contained 6 bases not matched to a gene. This CDR3 reads CASSYSYPREGQETQYF. Here the CDR3 DNA reads TGTGCCAGCAGTTACTCTTACCCGCGGGAGGGCCAAGAGACCCAGTACTTC.

This clonotype has a handful of counts. The V gene is TRBV5-1, the J gene TRBJ2-1; 12 bases are a match to TRBD2. Germline loops: CDR1 SGHRS, CDR2 YFSETQ. The CDR3 is made up of 14 amino acids. V shed 8 bases and J 9 bases; nucleotides not matched to a gene: 9. The CDR3 bases are TGCGCCAGTAAGACTAGCGGGAGATCAAGTGAGCAGTTCTTC. Residues: CASKTSGRSSEQFF.

J is TRBJ2-7 and V is TRBV20-1; TRBD2 aligns across 7 bases. With the DNA end fitting TRBJ2-5 better, the J assignment may be wrong. The CDR3 runs to 12 residues. In germline, CDR1 is DFQATT, CDR2 SNEGSKA (reference sequence). The CDR3 DNA sequence: TGCAGTGCTAGGTCGGGAGGTGAGACCCAGTACTTC. Translation: CSARSGGETQYF.

The chain carries TRBV6-2 or TRBV6-3 and TRBJ2-5; tentatively, D is TRBD1 or TRBD2 (5 bases each). The CDR3 runs to 14 residues. Between the trimmed V and J ends, which lost 2 bases and 4 bases, there was a span of 11 bases. CDR1 and CDR2 from the germline V gene are MNHEY and SVGEGT. In DNA form, the CDR3 reads TGTGCCAGCAGTTACCTGGGGGTCAGAGAGACCCAGTACTTC. This translates into CASSYLGVRETQYF.

Turning to this clonotype: One junction end disagrees with the germline gene, perhaps due to a read error. The chain combines TRBV12-3 or TRBV12-4 with TRBJ1-1; D uncertain. The CDR3 length is 13 residues. Written as DNA, the CDR3 is TGTGCCGGCAGTTTCGAGGGGAACACTGAAGCTTTCTTT. This codes for CAGSFEGNTEAFF.

The chain links TRBV29-1 to TRBJ1-1; 8 bases line up with TRBD1. The V gene's germline CDR1 is SQVTM and CDR2 ANQGSEA. J lost 5 bases, V lost 5 bases, and 7 bases had no gene match. The CDR3 contains 13 residues. The CDR3 DNA follows: TGCAGCGTTTGCCAGGGGGCGGGAACTGAAGCTTTCTTT. It yields the protein CSVCQGAGTEAFF.

The chain combines TRBV14 with TRBJ2-6; D is ambiguous. The CDR3 runs 16 residues. The V end lost 2 bases, the J end lost 0 bases, and 8 bases lay between the germline ends. The germline V gene has CDR1 SGHDN and CDR2 FVKESK. This CDR3 reads CASSQLELSGANVLTF. CDR3 bases: TGTGCCAGCAGCCAACTCGAGCTCTCTGGGGCCAACGTCCTGACTTTC.

This clonotype was observed a few times. The gene calls are TRBV10-2 and TRBJ2-5; D unresolved. Per the germline V gene, CDR1 is WSHSY and CDR2 is SAAADI. This CDR3 comprises 13 residues. V shed 6 bases and J shed 6 bases, with 14 bases lying between them. CDR3 sequence reads: CASRPDWGKTQYF. The CDR3 DNA reads TGCGCCAGCAGACCCGACTGGGGAAAGACCCAGTACTTC.